These 24 T cell receptor beta chains share one sample of origin, sequenced in a study of CD8 T cells in ankylosing spondylitis (TCRdb year 2017). Library preparation was by 5' RACE. The sequencing machine was an Illumina HiSeq 2500. TCRdb trimmed public reads at Q25 via fastp, called clones via MiXCR and kept in-frame beta chains. Records with the same CDR3 protein are collapsed into one entry carrying the most frequent genes and DNA. This sample gives 200,000 to 300,000 distinct CDR3 sequences in total; roughly a quarter of them show up just once. The top ten constitute approximately 0.61% of the sample. Sequencing input: blood, either unsorted or a sorted T cell fraction (not recorded which). Every receptor here comes from a male donor with ankylosing spondylitis or in good health (not recorded which).

The chain combines TRBV20-1 with TRBJ2-3; 13 nucleotides line up with TRBD2. In germline, CDR1 is DFQATT, CDR2 SNEGSKA (reference sequence). CDR3 length equals 17 residues. Trimming removed 6 bases from V and 3 bases from J; junction bases left unmatched: 12. The CDR3 DNA follows: TGCAGTGCGGAACTAGCGGGGGGGCCTGTAAGGACAGATACGCAGTATTTT. Protein: CSAELAGGPVRTDTQYF.

Only a few counts were recorded for this clonotype. This chain links TRBV20-1 with TRBJ2-1; 9 positions agree with TRBD2. This CDR3 has 14 amino acids. Germline assignment: CDR1 DFQATT and CDR2 SNEGSKA (reference sequence). Trimming cost V 5 bases and J 4 bases; bases outside gene matches: 6. The CDR3 region has the DNA TGCAGTGCTCCCCTAGCGGGATCTTACAATGAGCAGTTCTTC. As protein: CSAPLAGSYNEQFF.

The chain has TRBV11-1 and TRBJ2-5; D is perhaps TRBD1 or TRBD2 (5 bases each). The germline gives CDR1 SGHAT, CDR2 FQDESV (reference sequence). CDR3 size: 14 residues. V was shortened by 4 bases and J by 5 bases, with 14 bases between the two germline ends. CDR3 residues: CASSSLRGAETQYF. The CDR3 coding sequence is TGTGCCAGCAGCTCACTCCGGGGCGCGGAGACCCAGTACTTC. Full variable domain (missing parts from reference TRBV11-1 and TRBJ2-5): EAEVAQSPRYKITEKSQAVAFWCDPISGHATLYWYRQILGQGPELLVQFQDESVVDDSQLPKDRFSAERLKGVDSTLKIQPAELGDSAMYLCASSSLRGAETQYFGPGTRLLVL.

This clonotype was found many times. The J gene is TRBJ2-3, the V gene TRBV20-1; 11 nucleotides match TRBD2. Trimming took 2 bases from V and 7 from J; bases not matched to a gene: 11. The CDR3 has 16 residues. The germline CDR1 and CDR2 sequences are DFQATT and SNEGSKA (reference sequence). CDR3 DNA: TGCAGTGCTAGACCGACACCTAGCGGGGGGACGCATACGCAGTATTTT. Its translation is CSARPTPSGGTHTQYF.

This clonotype was picked up many times. The chain joins TRBV12-3 or TRBV12-4 to TRBJ1-4, with D possibly being TRBD1 (5 bases). The CDR3 has 14 amino acids. Trimming removed 3 bases at V and 6 bases at J, with 11 bases between. CDR3 sequence: CASSFRTGDEKLFF. The CDR3 nucleotides read TGTGCCAGCAGTTTTAGGACGGGGGATGAAAAACTGTTTTTT.

This clonotype was observed a handful of times. This chain uses TRBV11-2 with TRBJ1-5; TRBD1 matches at 10 bases. The length of the CDR3 is 18 residues. J was trimmed by 4 bases and V by 4 bases; bases with no gene match: 13. Germline V gene data show CDR1 as SGHAT and CDR2 as FQNNGV. CDR3 DNA sequence: TGTGCCAGCAGCTCGCCCGGAGGGACAGGGGACGAGAATCAGCCCCAGCATTTT. The encoded protein is CASSSPGGTGDENQPQHF.

This clonotype was observed at least ten times. V and J are TRBV11-2 and TRBJ1-1; D not certain. The CDR3 contains 13 residues. CDR1 is SGHAT and CDR2 is FQNNGV in the germline V gene. Trimming left V 1 base short and J 4 bases short, with 7 bases between. The CDR3 sequence: CASSLGFGTEAFF. The CDR3 bases are TGTGCCAGCAGCTTAGGGTTTGGCACTGAAGCTTTCTTT.

The sample holds many counts of this clonotype. This chain links TRBV11-2 with TRBJ1-1; D is possibly TRBD1 (6 bases). CDR3 size: 14 residues. Germline assignment: CDR1 SGHAT and CDR2 FQNNGV. V gave up 6 bases and J gave up 5 bases, with 16 bases separating them. CDR3 DNA: TGTGCCAGCAGATTGGGACATTCGGGAACTGAAGCTTTCTTT. Its protein is CASRLGHSGTEAFF.

This clonotype has at least ten counts. V and J are TRBV5-1 and TRBJ2-1; TRBD1 might be the D (6 bases). Germline V gives CDR1 SGHRS, CDR2 YFSETQ. The CDR3 has 16 residues. The V gene lost 5 bases and the J gene lost 7 bases, with 22 bases spanning the gap. CDR3 sequence (DNA): TGCGCCAGCAGAGAGGAAGTGGGGGCCCAGGGGAATGAGCAGTTCTTC. Translating it yields CASREEVGAQGNEQFF.

This rearrangement joins TRBV28 to TRBJ2-3, with TRBD2 matching 7 bases. Trimming at V came to 6 bases and at J to 3 bases, leaving 3 bases not matched to a gene. The CDR3 is 13 residues long. Germline lookup yields CDR1 MDHEN and CDR2 SYDVKM. CDR3 loop: CASRGGVTDTQYF. The CDR3 nucleotides read TGTGCCAGCAGGGGGGGGGTAACAGATACGCAGTATTTT.

This clonotype has a count of ten or more. This chain links TRBV20-1 with TRBJ2-7, with 11 bases lining up with TRBD2. In germline, CDR1 is DFQATT, CDR2 SNEGSKA (reference sequence). J was trimmed by 4 bases and V by 3 bases; bases with no gene match: 5. The CDR3 is made up of 14 amino acids. The CDR3 DNA reads TGCAGTGCTAGGATAGCGGGGGGGCAGTACGAGCAGTACTTC. Protein: CSARIAGGQYEQYF.

This clonotype was seen at least ten times. The chain has TRBV18 and TRBJ2-1; 9 bases fit TRBD1. The length of the CDR3 is 14 residues. V lost 8 bases to trimming and J lost 0 bases; unmatched junction nucleotides: 2. CDR1 KGHSH and CDR2 LQKENI come from the germline V gene. The CDR3 spells CASMTGGSYNEQFF. Written as DNA, the CDR3 is TGTGCCAGCATGACAGGGGGCTCCTACAATGAGCAGTTCTTC.

The table lists this clonotype with many counts. The chain has TRBV7-8 and TRBJ2-2; D not certain. This CDR3 has 14 amino acids. Trimming shortened V by 1 base and J by 6 bases, and 9 bases separated the two germline ends. Per the germline V gene, CDR1 is SGHVS and CDR2 is FQNEAQ. The CDR3 DNA reads TGTGCCAGCAGCTTAGTTCCCCAGGCCGGGGAGCTGTTTTTT. It yields the protein CASSLVPQAGELFF. Combining the CDR3 with reference TRBV7-8 and TRBJ2-2 gives the whole variable domain GAGVSQSPRYKVAKRGQDVALRCDPISGHVSLFWYQQALGQGPEFLTYFQNEAQLDKSGLPSDRFFAERPEGSVSTLKIQRTQQEDSAVYLCASSLVPQAGELFFGEGSRLTVL.

This chain joins TRBV7-6 and TRBJ2-3, with TRBD2 as a possible D gene (6 bases). The germline V gene has CDR1 SGHVS and CDR2 FNYEAQ. This CDR3 has 14 residues. Trimming cost V 3 bases and J 2 bases, with 9 bases left between them. CDR3 protein: CASSFRDSTDTQYF. Here the CDR3 DNA reads TGTGCCAGCAGCTTTCGGGACTCCACAGATACGCAGTATTTT.

This clonotype was seen a handful of times. V is TRBV20-1 and J is TRBJ1-6; D perhaps matches TRBD1 (5 bases). The germline CDR1 and CDR2 sequences are DFQATT and SNEGSKA (reference sequence). V lost 3 bases to trimming and J lost 5 bases, with 8 bases between them. This CDR3 has 13 residues. CDR3 residues: CSARGQDNSPLHF. Written as DNA, the CDR3 is TGCAGTGCTAGGGGGCAGGATAATTCACCCCTCCACTTT.

The V and J genes are TRBV20-1 and TRBJ2-1; TRBD2 matches 8 bases. Germline trimming cut 4 bases from V and 5 bases from J; bases unmatched to any gene: 16. The germline gives CDR1 DFQATT, CDR2 SNEGSKA (reference sequence). The CDR3 runs 17 residues. DNA for the CDR3: TGCAGTGCTACGGACATTCTGGGGGGTAGCGGGGACAATGAGCAGTTCTTC. Its translation: CSATDILGGSGDNEQFF.

This rearrangement joins TRBV2 to TRBJ2-3; 8 bases fit TRBD2. J was trimmed by 3 bases and V by 4 bases; bases with no gene match: 3. This CDR3 has 14 amino acids. In germline, CDR1 is SNHLY, CDR2 FYNNEI. CDR3 bases: TGTGCCAGCAGTGGACTAGCGACGACAGATACGCAGTATTTT. Encoded protein: CASSGLATTDTQYF. The full variable domain, completed using reference TRBV2 and TRBJ2-3, is EPEVTQTPSHQVTQMGQEVILRCVPISNHLYFYWYRQILGQKVEFLVSFYNNEISEKSEIFDDQFSVERPDGSNFTLKIRSTKLEDSAMYFCASSGLATTDTQYFGPGTRLTVL.

This clonotype came up a few times. The V and J genes are TRBV24-1 and TRBJ2-1; no firm D call. This CDR3 is 11 amino acids long. Trimming took off 6 bases at V and 7 bases at J, with 6 bases between the two ends. Germline loops: CDR1 KGHDR, CDR2 SFDVKD. CDR3 DNA sequence: TGTGCCACCAGTCGTGTTAATGAGCAGTTCTTC. Translation gives CATSRVNEQFF.

The table lists this clonotype with a few counts. V usage is TRBV10-3 and J usage is TRBJ2-7, with 11 bases that match TRBD1. The V segment lost 7 bases and the J segment 2 bases; nucleotides outside the gene matches: 7. This CDR3 is built from 15 residues. CDR1 ENHRY and CDR2 SYGVKD come from the germline V gene. The CDR3 region is CAITEGQGAPYEQYF. CDR3 bases: TGTGCCATCACTGAAGGACAGGGGGCTCCCTACGAGCAGTACTTC.

This clonotype occurred a few times. The chain recombines TRBV18 with TRBJ2-7, with a possible D match to TRBD1 (5 bases). Per germline, CDR1 KGHSH and CDR2 LQKENI. Trimming removed 3 bases from V and 3 bases from J, with 12 bases in between. CDR3 length: 14 residues. The CDR3 loop reads CASSPPIGDYEQYF. The CDR3, as DNA: TGTGCCAGCTCACCGCCCATAGGGGACTACGAGCAGTACTTC.

This chain links TRBV29-1 with TRBJ1-1; tentatively, D is TRBD1 (5 bases). V gave up 3 bases and J gave up 7 bases, with 15 bases separating them. CDR1 and CDR2 from the germline V gene are SQVTM and ANQGSEA. CDR3 length equals 13 residues. The DNA for the CDR3 is TGCAGCGTTGAGGGGGGATATGCGAATGAAGCTTTCTTT. It translates to CSVEGGYANEAFF. The variable domain in full, completed from reference TRBV29-1 and TRBJ1-1, reads SAVISQKPSRDICQRGTSLTIQCQVDSQVTMMFWYRQQPGQSLTLIATANQGSEATYESGFVIDKFPISRPNLTFSTLTVSNMSPEDSSIYLCSVEGGYANEAFFGQGTRLTVV.

This clonotype has at least ten counts. The genes are TRBV20-1 and TRBJ2-1, with TRBD2 identical over 8 bases. The V segment lost 3 bases and the J segment 4 bases; nucleotides outside the gene matches: 5. The CDR3 is 14 residues long. Germline V lookup: CDR1 DFQATT, CDR2 SNEGSKA (reference sequence). The CDR3 DNA follows: TGCAGTGCTAGGGGACTAGAGGTTTACAATGAGCAGTTCTTC. Translation: CSARGLEVYNEQFF.

V and J are TRBV4-1 and TRBJ2-5, with a weak D call TRBD2 (6 bases). The CDR3 is 12 residues long. Germline CDR1 is MGHRA and CDR2 is YSYEKL. The V and J ends lost 4 bases and 11 bases respectively, with 14 bases between them. This CDR3 reads CASSLPGGSQYF. CDR3 sequence (DNA): TGCGCCAGCAGCCTTCCTGGGGGGTCACAGTACTTC.

This clonotype was counted only a few times. This sequence joins TRBV12-3 or TRBV12-4 and TRBJ2-2; 7 bases are a match to TRBD2. The CDR3 length is 15 residues. The ends lost 3 bases at V and 4 bases at J; junction bases unmatched: 5. The CDR3 is CASSFGREGTGELFF. The CDR3 DNA follows: TGTGCCAGCAGTTTTGGCAGGGAGGGCACCGGGGAGCTGTTTTTT.